This T cell receptor (beta chain) was captured in a study of blood T cell repertoires in COVID-19. As for the study in general: Both acute and convalescent COVID-19 samples were obtained from the United States, Italy and Spain. In each case, the material was cDNA or gDNA derived from T cells, B-cell-depleted T cells, or PBMCs.

V lost 8 bases and J lost 3; bases outside the gene matches: 10. This CDR3 has 15 amino acids. Germline CDR1 ENHRY, CDR2 SYGVKD. Per the authors' pipeline: Amplifying reference gene primers gave estimates of nucleated cell counts. The repertoire was sequenced with immunoSEQ multiplex PCR; TCRdb's copy has only in-frame clones and lacks some. The V and J calls and clone size are taken from that table; D and trimming were inferred from the DNA. The sample lists around 230,000 clones; more than 70% were seen once. The sample consisted of peripheral blood. The sequence was collected from a woman in her forties or fifties with acute or convalescent COVID-19. The chain recombines TRBV10-3 with TRBJ1-1, with 9 bases fitting TRBD1. The DNA of the CDR3 is TGTGCCATCGGTCTTGGGACAGGGTCGGACACTGAAGCTTTCTTT. As protein: CAIGLGTGSDTEAFF.